The clone carrying this TCR beta chain was seen once. Its antigen is unidentified. Profiled with immunoSEQ multiplex PCR; TCRdb holds only in-frame clones, not every one. Among more than 15,000 clones listed, roughly 71% were seen once. The data were taken from a study of CD4 T cells in relation to SARS-CoV-2 and coronaviruses. The unexposed donors gave CD4+ T cells in about 2011-2018, prior to COVID-19. The cells were cultured for under twelve days before CD4+ T cells were isolated. The CDR3 consists of 10 residues. CDR1 and CDR2 from the germline V gene are DFQATT and SNEGSKA (reference sequence). Losses at the gene ends were 5 bases for V and 10 bases for J; bases not matched to a gene: 4.

The clonotype originates from a human donor in good health. The sequenced material came from CD4+ T cells from PBMCs, cultured in vitro. V usage is TRBV20-1 and J usage is TRBJ1-1; 7 nucleotides agree with TRBD1. The CDR3 DNA follows: TGCAGTGCTTCCGCAGGGGGAGCTTTCTTT. Amino acid sequence: CSASAGGAFF.